What follows are 5 T cell receptor beta chains derived from one specimen sequenced in a study of CD8+ T cells in alopecia areata. Treatment described: oral pan-JAK inhibitor, 5-10 mg twice daily. cDNA reverse transcribed from extracted RNA served as the sequencing template. Profiling relied on immunoSEQ multiplex PCR, and the TCRdb table lists in-frame clones only, not all of them. The profile shows some 200,000 clones, about 60% of them singletons. The input for sequencing was CD8+ T cells sorted from blood, taken at week 24, from a patient treated with tofacitinib. Receptors originate from a human donor with alopecia areata.

The rearrangement links TRBV29-1 to TRBJ2-7, with TRBD2 matching 7 bases. Germline CDR1 reads SQVTM; CDR2 reads ANQGSEA. The CDR3 has 13 amino acids. V lost 5 bases to trimming and J lost 4 bases; unmatched junction nucleotides: 8. The CDR3 DNA sequence: TGCAGCGTTACTGGACTAGTTGAATACGAGCAGTACTTC. As protein: CSVTGLVEYEQYF.

The chain carries TRBV2 and TRBJ2-1; D remains unclear. Trimming shortened V by 7 bases and J by 0 bases, and 1 base separated the two germline ends. The length of the CDR3 is 11 residues. Germline CDR1 and CDR2: SNHLY and FYNNEI. CDR3 protein: CASNSYNEQFF. In nucleotides, the CDR3 is TGTGCCAGCAACTCCTACAATGAGCAGTTCTTC.

V and J are TRBV30 and TRBJ1-1, with TRBD1 matching over 8 bases. Germline V gene sequence: CDR1 GTSNPN, CDR2 SVGIG (reference sequence). The CDR3 loop spans 13 amino acids. The V and J ends lost 4 bases and 7 bases, in that order; junction bases with no gene match: 8. This CDR3 is CAWIAGGTGEAFF. The CDR3 bases are TGTGCCTGGATCGCAGGGGGCACCGGTGAAGCTTTCTTT.

For this clone: One end of the junction does not line up with germline, which may come from a read error. This rearrangement joins TRBV29-1 to TRBJ1-1, with D unresolved. CDR1 and CDR2 (germline): SQVTM, ANQGSEA. The length of the CDR3 is 11 residues. For the CDR3, the DNA is TGCAGCGCTGAAGGCGCGACTGAAGCTTTCTTT. As protein: CSAEGATEAFF.

The J gene is TRBJ2-5, the V gene TRBV15; no reliable D call. CDR3 length: 15 residues. The V gene's germline CDR1 is LNHNV and CDR2 YYDKDF (reference sequence). V was shortened by 0 bases and J by 5 bases, with 13 bases between the two germline ends. CDR3 in DNA: TGTGCCACCAGCAGAGATCTAAGACCCCAGGAGACCCAGTACTTC. Residues: CATSRDLRPQETQYF. Full variable domain (missing parts from reference TRBV15 and TRBJ2-5): DAMVIQNPRYQVTQFGKPVTLSCSQTLNHNVMYWYQQKSSQAPKLLFHYYDKDFNNEADTPDNFQSRRPNTSFCFLDIRSPGLGDTAMYLCATSRDLRPQETQYFGPGTRLLVL.